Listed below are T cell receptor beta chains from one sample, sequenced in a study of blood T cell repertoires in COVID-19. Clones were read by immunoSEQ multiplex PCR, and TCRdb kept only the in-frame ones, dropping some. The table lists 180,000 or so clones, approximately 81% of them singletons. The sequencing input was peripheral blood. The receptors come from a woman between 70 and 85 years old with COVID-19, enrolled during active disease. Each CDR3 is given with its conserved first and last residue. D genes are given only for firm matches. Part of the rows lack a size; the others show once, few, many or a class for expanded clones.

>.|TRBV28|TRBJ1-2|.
TGTGCCATACAGACCCCACCGAACTATGGCTACACCTTC
CAIQTPPNYGYTF
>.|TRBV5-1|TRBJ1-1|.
TGCGCCAGCAGCTCAGGGGTAATGAACACTGAAGCTTTCTTT
CASSSGVMNTEAFF
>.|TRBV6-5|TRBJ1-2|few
TGTGCCAGCAGCGTACGAACAGGTCGCGATGGCTACACCTTC
CASSVRTGRDGYTF
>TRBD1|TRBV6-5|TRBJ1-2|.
TGTGCCAGTCCCGGGACAGGGGGATATGGCTACACCTTC
CASPGTGGYGYTF
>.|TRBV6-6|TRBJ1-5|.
TGTGCCAGCAGTTATTTCCTCGGGGATCAGCCCCAGCATTTT
CASSYFLGDQPQHF
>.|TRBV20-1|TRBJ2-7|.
TGCAGTGCTAGAGGGGGCCACGAGCAGTACTTC
CSARGGHEQYF
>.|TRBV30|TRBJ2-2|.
TGTGCCTGGAGAAGGTCAGGGGCGGCCGGGGAGCTGTTTTTT
CAWRRSGAAGELFF
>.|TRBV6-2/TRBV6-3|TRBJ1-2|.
TGTGCCAGCAGCCACCCCCCCGTGTGGGCTAGCTACACCTTC
CASSHPPVWASYTF
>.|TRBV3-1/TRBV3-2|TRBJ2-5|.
TGTGCCAGCAGCTCCCGCGGAGGCGGAGAGACCCAGTACTTC
CASSSRGGGETQYF
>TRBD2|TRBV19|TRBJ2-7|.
TGTGCCAGTAGTATAGAGTTAGCGGGAGGGCGCTACGAGCAGTACTTC
CASSIELAGGRYEQYF
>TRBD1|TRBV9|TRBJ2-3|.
TGTGCCAGCAGCGTACAGGGGGTTGTCACAGATACGCAGTATTTT
CASSVQGVVTDTQYF
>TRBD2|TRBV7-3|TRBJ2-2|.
TGTGCCAGCAGCTCGACTGGACTAGCGGGGACCACCGGGGAGCTGTTTTTT
CASSSTGLAGTTGELFF
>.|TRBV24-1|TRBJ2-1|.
TGTGCCACCAGTGAGGAGAGGGCAGGACGGTTCTTC
CATSEERAGRFF
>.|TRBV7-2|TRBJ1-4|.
TGTGCCAGCAGGCCGGGGGAAAATGAAAAACTGTTTTTT
CASRPGENEKLFF
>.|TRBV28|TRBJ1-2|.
TGTGCCAGCAGTTTTAGGGTCAGGAGGACCAACTATGGCTACACCTTC
CASSFRVRRTNYGYTF
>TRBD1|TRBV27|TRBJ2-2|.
TGTGCCAGCAGTAGGGACAGGGCATTCACCGGGGAGCTGTTTTTT
CASSRDRAFTGELFF
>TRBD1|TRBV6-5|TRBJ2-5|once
TGTGCCAGCAGCCGGGACAGCTTAAGCCAAGAGACCCAGTACTTC
CASSRDSLSQETQYF
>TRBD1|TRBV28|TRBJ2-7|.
TGTGCCACCAGGGGGCTCTACGAGCAGTACTTC
CATRGLYEQYF
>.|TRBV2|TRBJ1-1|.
TGTGCCAGCAGTGAACTGACAGCAAACACTGAAGCTTTCTTT
CASSELTANTEAFF
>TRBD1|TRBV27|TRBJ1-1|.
TGTGCCAGCAGTTTACATGGGACAGGGTCTGAAGCTTTCTTT
CASSLHGTGSEAFF
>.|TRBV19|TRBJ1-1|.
TGTGCCAGTTCGGAGGGCACTGAAGCTTTCTTT
CASSEGTEAFF
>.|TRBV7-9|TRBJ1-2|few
TGTGCCAGCAGCTTTAGTACGGGATTGAGTGGCTACACCTTC
CASSFSTGLSGYTF
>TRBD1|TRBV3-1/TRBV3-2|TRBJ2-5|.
TGTGCCAGCAGCCAAGTCGGGACAGGACTCCAAGAGACCCAGTACTTC
CASSQVGTGLQETQYF
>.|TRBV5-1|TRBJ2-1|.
TGCGCCAGCAGCTTGGTGGTTGACAGAGACGTCTACAATGAGCAGTTCTTC
CASSLVVDRDVYNEQFF
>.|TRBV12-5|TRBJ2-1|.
TGTGCTAGTGCCACAGGTTCCTACAATGAGCAGTTCTTC
CASATGSYNEQFF
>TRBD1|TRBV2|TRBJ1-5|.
TGTGCCAGCAGCGATCTGGGACAGGGTTATAGCAATCAGCCCCAGCATTTT
CASSDLGQGYSNQPQHF
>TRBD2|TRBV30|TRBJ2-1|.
TGTGCCTGGAGTGCCCTAGCGGGAGGGGCGCCCTACAATGAGCAGTTCTTC
CAWSALAGGAPYNEQFF
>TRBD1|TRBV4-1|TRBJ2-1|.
TGCGCCAGCAGCCAACCTAGGGGTAGGGGGCCTGGTTCGGAGCAGTTCTTC
CASSQPRGRGPGSEQFF
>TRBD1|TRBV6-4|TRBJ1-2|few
TGTGCCAGCAGTAAGACGGGACAGGGGTCCTTCAACTATGGCTACACCTTC
CASSKTGQGSFNYGYTF
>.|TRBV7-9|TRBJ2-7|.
TGTGCCAGCAGCTTAGCTAATTACCCGGGGGAGCAGTACTTC
CASSLANYPGEQYF
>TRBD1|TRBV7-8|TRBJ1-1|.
TGTGCCAGCAGCTTAAAATACAGGGGGCACACTGAAGCTTTCTTT
CASSLKYRGHTEAFF
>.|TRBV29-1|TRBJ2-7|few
TGCAGCGTTGAGGCAGGCGACTCCTACGAGCAGTACTTC
CSVEAGDSYEQYF
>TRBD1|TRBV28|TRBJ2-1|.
TGTGCCAGCAGTTTACCGACAGGGCCCCGCAATGAGCAGTTCTTC
CASSLPTGPRNEQFF
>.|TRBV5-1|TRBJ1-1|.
TGCGCCAGCAGCTTGCTAGGGGACACTGAAGCTTTCTTT
CASSLLGDTEAFF
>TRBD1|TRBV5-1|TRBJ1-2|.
TGCGCCAGCAGATCGACAGGGGGCGTTAACTATGGCTACACCTTC
CASRSTGGVNYGYTF
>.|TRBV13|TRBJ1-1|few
TGTGCCAGCAGCCGAGACAGAGAAGCTTTCTTT
CASSRDREAFF
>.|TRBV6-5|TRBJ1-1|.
TGTGCCAGCGGACTCAGGGGTTTGAACACTGAAGCTTTCTTT
CASGLRGLNTEAFF
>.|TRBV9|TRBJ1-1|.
TGTGCCAGCAGCTCCTTGCCGGGAACTGAAGCTTTCTTT
CASSSLPGTEAFF
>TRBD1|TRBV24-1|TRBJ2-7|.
TGTGCCACCAGTGATGGACAGGGCGGCGAGCAGTACTTC
CATSDGQGGEQYF
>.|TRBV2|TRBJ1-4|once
TGTGCCAGCATTTCTTGGAGGGCAGGAGAAAAACTGTTTTTT
CASISWRAGEKLFF
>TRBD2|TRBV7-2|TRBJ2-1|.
TGTGCCAGCACCCCCGGACTAGCGGAATCCAATGAGCAGTTCTTC
CASTPGLAESNEQFF
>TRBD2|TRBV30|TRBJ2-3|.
TGTGCCTGGAGTCCGATTCGACTAGCGGGATTCACAGATACGCAGTATTTT
CAWSPIRLAGFTDTQYF
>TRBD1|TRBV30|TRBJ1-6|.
TGTGCCTGGATCGGACAAGGGGGCAAGACTAATTCACCCCTCCACTTT
CAWIGQGGKTNSPLHF
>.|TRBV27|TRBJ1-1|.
TGTGCCAGCAGTTTATCGAGGAGGGAGGGTGAAGCTTTCTTT
CASSLSRREGEAFF
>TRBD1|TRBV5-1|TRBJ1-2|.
TGCGCCAGCAGCTCCTTGACAGGGACCAACTATGGCTACACCTTC
CASSSLTGTNYGYTF